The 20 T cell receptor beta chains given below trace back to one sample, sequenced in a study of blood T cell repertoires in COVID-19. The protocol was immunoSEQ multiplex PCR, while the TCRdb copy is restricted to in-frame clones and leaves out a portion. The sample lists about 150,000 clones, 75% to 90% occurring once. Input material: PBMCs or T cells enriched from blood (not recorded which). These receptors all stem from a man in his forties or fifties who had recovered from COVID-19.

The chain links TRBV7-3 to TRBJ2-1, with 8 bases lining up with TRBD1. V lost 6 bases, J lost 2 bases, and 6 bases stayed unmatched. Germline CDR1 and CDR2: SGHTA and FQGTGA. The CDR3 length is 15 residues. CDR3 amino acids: CASSFGQGAYNEQFF. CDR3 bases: TGTGCCAGCAGTTTCGGACAGGGAGCCTACAATGAGCAGTTCTTC.

CDR3 protein: CSVRMDGKPQHF. Here the CDR3 DNA reads TGCAGCGTCCGAATGGACGGGAAGCCCCAGCATTTT. The chain couples TRBV29-1 to TRBJ1-5; the D is unclear. The V gene's germline CDR1 is SQVTM and CDR2 ANQGSEA. V lost 6 bases and J 8 bases, leaving 14 bases between the germline ends. CDR3 length: 12 amino acids.

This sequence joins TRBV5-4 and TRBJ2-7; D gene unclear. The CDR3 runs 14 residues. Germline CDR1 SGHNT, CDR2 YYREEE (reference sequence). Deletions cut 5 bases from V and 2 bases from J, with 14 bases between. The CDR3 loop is CASSPGLSPYEQYF. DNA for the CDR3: TGTGCCAGCAGTCCTGGCCTTAGCCCCTACGAGCAGTACTTC.

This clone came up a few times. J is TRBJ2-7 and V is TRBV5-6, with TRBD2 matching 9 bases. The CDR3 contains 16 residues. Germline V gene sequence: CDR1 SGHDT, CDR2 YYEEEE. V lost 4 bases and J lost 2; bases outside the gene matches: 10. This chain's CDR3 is CASSLEGTSFAYEQYV. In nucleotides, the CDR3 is TGTGCCAGCAGCCTTGAAGGGACTAGCTTTGCCTACGAGCAGTACGTC.

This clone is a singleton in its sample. CDR3 residues: CASRAGNPRGTGVNSPLHF. In DNA, the CDR3 is TGTGCCAGCAGGGCGGGAAATCCTCGGGGTACAGGGGTTAATTCACCCCTCCACTTT. This rearrangement joins TRBV21-1 to TRBJ1-6; TRBD1, the table's D call, was not compared with the DNA. TRBV21-1 is shown as a pseudogene. CDR3 length: 19 amino acids.

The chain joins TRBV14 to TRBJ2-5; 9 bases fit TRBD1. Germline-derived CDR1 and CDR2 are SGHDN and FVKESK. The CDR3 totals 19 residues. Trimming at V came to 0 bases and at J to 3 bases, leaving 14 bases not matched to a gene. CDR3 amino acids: CASSQEAYPTRTGEETQYF. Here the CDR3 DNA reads TGTGCCAGCAGCCAAGAAGCCTACCCGACACGGACAGGGGAAGAGACCCAGTACTTC.

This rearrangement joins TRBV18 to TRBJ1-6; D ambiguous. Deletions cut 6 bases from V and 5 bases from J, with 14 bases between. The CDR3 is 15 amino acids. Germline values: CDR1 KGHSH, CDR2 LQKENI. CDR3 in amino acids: CASSPNAANNSPLHF. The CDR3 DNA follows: TGTGCCAGCTCTCCCAACGCGGCAAATAATTCACCCCTCCACTTT.

The CDR3 bases are TGTGCCTGGAGTGTAAACTCCCCCAGGACAGATACGCAGTATTTT. Translation: CAWSVNSPRTDTQYF. J is TRBJ2-3 and V is TRBV30; D is unclear. Germline loops: CDR1 GTSNPN, CDR2 SVGIG (reference sequence). The CDR3 contains 15 residues. The germline V and J ends were trimmed by 0 bases and 3 bases, with 13 bases remaining between them.

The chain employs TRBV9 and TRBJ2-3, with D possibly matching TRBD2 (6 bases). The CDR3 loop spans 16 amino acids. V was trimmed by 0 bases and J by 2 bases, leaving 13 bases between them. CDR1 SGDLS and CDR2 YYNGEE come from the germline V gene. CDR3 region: CASSVGAGLSTDTQYF. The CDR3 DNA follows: TGTGCCAGCAGCGTAGGAGCGGGCCTTTCCACAGATACGCAGTATTTT.

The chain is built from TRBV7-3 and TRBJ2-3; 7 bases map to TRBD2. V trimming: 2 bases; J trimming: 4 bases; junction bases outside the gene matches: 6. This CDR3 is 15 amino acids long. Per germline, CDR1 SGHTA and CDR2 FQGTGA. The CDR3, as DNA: TGTGCCAGCAGCTTAGTTGCGGGAGTCCCAGATACGCAGTATTTT. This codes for CASSLVAGVPDTQYF.

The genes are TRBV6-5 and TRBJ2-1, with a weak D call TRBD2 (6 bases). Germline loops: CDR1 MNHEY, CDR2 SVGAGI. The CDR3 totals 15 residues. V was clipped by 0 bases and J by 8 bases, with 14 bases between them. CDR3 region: CASSYSSPGRYEQFF. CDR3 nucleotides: TGTGCCAGCAGTTACTCGTCGCCAGGGAGGTATGAGCAGTTCTTC.

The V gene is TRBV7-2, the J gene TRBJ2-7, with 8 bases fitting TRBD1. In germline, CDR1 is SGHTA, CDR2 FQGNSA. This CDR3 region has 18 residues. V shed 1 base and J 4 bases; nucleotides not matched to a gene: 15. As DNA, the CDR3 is TGTGCCAGCAGCTTAGGTTTCCCGCCCGGGACAGGAAATTACGAGCAGTACGTC. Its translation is CASSLGFPPGTGNYEQYV.

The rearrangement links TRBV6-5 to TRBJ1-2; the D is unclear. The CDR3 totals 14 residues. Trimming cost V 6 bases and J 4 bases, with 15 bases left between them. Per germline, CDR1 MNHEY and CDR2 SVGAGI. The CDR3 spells CASSLPDTSYGYTF. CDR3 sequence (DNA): TGTGCCAGCAGCCTTCCTGACACATCCTATGGCTACACCTTC.

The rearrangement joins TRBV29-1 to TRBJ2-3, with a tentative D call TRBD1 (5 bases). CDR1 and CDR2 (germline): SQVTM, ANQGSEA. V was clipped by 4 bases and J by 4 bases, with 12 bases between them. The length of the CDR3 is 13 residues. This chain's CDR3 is CSVGPLGPDTQYF. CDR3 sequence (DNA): TGCAGCGTTGGACCCCTGGGGCCAGATACGCAGTATTTT.

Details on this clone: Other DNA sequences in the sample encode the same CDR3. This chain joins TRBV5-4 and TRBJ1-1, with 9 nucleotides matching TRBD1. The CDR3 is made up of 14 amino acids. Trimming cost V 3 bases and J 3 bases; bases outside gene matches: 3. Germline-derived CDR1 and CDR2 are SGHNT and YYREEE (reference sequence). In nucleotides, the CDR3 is TGTGCCAGCAGCTGGGGACAGGGCGACACTGAAGCTTTCTTT. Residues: CASSWGQGDTEAFF.

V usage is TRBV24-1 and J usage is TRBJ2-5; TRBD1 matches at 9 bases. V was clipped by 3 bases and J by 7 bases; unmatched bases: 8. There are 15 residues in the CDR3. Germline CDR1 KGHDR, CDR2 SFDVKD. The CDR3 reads CATSDPGQGSGTQYF. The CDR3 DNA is TGTGCCACCAGTGATCCGGGACAGGGCTCAGGGACCCAGTACTTC.

CDR3 sequence: CAITQGQNYGYTF. The CDR3 DNA follows: TGTGCCATCACCCAGGGACAGAACTATGGCTACACCTTC. The V and J genes are TRBV10-3 and TRBJ1-2; TRBD1 matches at 7 bases. The J segment lost 2 bases and the V segment lost 7 bases, leaving 4 bases of the junction unmatched. Germline loops: CDR1 ENHRY, CDR2 SYGVKD. This CDR3 is 13 amino acids long.

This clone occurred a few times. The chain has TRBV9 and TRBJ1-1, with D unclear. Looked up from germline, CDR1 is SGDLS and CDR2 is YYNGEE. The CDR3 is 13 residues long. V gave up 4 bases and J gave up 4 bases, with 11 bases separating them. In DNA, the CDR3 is TGTGCCAGCAGCCTGGGAGGGAGCACTGAAGCTTTCTTT. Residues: CASSLGGSTEAFF.

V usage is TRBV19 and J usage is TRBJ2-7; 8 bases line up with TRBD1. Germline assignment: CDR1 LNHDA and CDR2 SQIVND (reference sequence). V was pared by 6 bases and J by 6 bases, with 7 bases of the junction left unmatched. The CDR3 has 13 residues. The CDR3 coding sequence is TGTGCCAGTAGCCGGACAGGGAAGGGCGAGCAGTACTTC. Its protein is CASSRTGKGEQYF.

The chain's CDR3 is CASSWDRSYEQYF. The CDR3 coding sequence is TGCGCCAGCTCGTGGGACAGGAGCTACGAGCAGTACTTC. The chain joins TRBV4-3 to TRBJ2-7, with 8 bases identical to TRBD1. The junction had 6 bases not matched to a gene; V was cut back by 8 bases and J by 3 bases. From germline, CDR1 is LGHNA and CDR2 YSLEER. The CDR3 is 13 amino acids.